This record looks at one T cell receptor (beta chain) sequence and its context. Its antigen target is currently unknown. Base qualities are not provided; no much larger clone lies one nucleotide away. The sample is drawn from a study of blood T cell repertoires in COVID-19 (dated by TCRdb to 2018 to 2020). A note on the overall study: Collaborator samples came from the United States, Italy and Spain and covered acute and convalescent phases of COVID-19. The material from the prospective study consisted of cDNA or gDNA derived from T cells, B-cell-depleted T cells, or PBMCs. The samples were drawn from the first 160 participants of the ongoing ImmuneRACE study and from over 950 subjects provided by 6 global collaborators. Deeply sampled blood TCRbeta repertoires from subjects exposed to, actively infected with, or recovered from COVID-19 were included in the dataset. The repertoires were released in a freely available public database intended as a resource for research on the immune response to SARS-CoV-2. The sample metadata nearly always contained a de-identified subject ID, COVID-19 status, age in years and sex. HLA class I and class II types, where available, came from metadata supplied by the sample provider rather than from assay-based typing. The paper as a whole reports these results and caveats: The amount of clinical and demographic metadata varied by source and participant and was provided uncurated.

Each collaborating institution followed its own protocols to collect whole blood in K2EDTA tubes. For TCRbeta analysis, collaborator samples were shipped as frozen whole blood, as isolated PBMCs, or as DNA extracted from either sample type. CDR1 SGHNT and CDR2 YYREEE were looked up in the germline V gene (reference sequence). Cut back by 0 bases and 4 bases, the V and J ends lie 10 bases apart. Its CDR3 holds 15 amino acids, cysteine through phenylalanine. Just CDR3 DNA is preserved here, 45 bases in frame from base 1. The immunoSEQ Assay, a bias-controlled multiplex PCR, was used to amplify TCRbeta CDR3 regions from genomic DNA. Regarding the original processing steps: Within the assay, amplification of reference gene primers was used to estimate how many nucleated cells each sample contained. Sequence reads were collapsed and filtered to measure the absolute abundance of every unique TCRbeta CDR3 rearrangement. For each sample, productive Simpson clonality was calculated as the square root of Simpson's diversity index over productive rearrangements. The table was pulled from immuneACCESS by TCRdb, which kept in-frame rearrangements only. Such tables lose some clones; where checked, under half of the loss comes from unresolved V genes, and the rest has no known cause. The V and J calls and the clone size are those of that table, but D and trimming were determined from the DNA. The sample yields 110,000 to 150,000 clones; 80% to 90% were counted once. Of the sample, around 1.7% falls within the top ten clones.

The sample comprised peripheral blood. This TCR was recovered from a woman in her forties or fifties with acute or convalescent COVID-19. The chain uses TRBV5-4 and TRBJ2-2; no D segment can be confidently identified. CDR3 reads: CASSLDRGITGELFF. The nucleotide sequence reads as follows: TGTGCCAGCAGCTTGGATCGAGGAATCACCGGGGAGCTGTTTTTT.